These T cell receptor beta chains were read from a single sample in a study of Ad26.COV2.S vaccination and SARS-CoV-2 variants. Here immunoSEQ multiplex PCR was the method, and the copy in TCRdb shows in-frame clones only, minus some. The sample lists hundreds of thousands of clones, about 88% occurring once. The source material was peripheral blood, sampled in a trial of Ad26.COV2.S vaccine versus placebo. The receptor source for this set is a person aged 18-60 years who received the Ad26.COV2.S COVID-19 vaccine or a placebo. Both conserved end residues are trimmed from each CDR3. The listing skips clone size in some rows; elsewhere it reads once, few, many or a size class.

length,V,size,J,CDR3
11,TRBV18,.,TRBJ1-1,ASSETGDTEAF
14,TRBV28,.,TRBJ2-2,ASSFSGTSGTGELF
13,TRBV3-1/TRBV3-2,.,TRBJ2-1,ASSQASGSYNEQF
12,TRBV7-9,.,TRBJ2-7,ASSPDSFPYEQY
13,TRBV6-5,.,TRBJ2-1,ASSLGLAGYNEQF
10,TRBV7-9,few,TRBJ2-7,ASAAGGYEQY
12,TRBV6-1,.,TRBJ1-5,ASSEAWVYQPQH
13,TRBV5-8,.,TRBJ1-5,ASSLEGRSNQPQH
12,TRBV19,once,TRBJ2-2,ATPRGRNTGELF
11,TRBV18,.,TRBJ1-4,ASSPPPAEKLF
15,TRBV7-8,.,TRBJ1-5,ASSPRTRQGVSQPQH
19,TRBV2,.,TRBJ2-3,ASSEAPRLLAGGLNTDTQY
12,TRBV3-1/TRBV3-2,.,TRBJ1-1,ASSRKGAGTEAF
10,TRBV2,once,TRBJ2-1,ASRRERDEQF
12,TRBV10-2,.,TRBJ1-1,ASSGFQGNTEAF
12,TRBV7-9,.,TRBJ2-5,ASSPGGARETQY
13,TRBV6-6,.,TRBJ1-6,ASSYSGQGNSPLH
13,TRBV5-1,.,TRBJ2-7,ASSLIDSSSYEQY
14,TRBV6-2/TRBV6-3,.,TRBJ2-5,ASSYSRGRGLETQY
11,TRBV2,few,TRBJ1-2,ASIPDRNGGYT
13,TRBV7-8,.,TRBJ2-6,ASSLRSSGANVLT
13,TRBV28,.,TRBJ2-6,ASSLEAAGANVLT
13,TRBV6-5,.,TRBJ2-3,ASSPLAGGTDTQY
10,TRBV19,.,TRBJ2-7,ASSPAPYEQY
12,TRBV11-3,few,TRBJ2-1,ASSGGRSYNEQF
13,TRBV5-4,once,TRBJ2-7,ASSRGTSGSLEQY
12,TRBV7-2,.,TRBJ1-1,ASSLASRNTEAF
12,TRBV19,.,TRBJ2-7,ASRRTHLSYEQY
15,TRBV7-9,.,TRBJ2-5,ASSQPLAGGPWETQY
11,TRBV24-1,.,TRBJ1-5,ATADRDNQPQH
14,TRBV5-6,once,TRBJ2-6,ASSLNRDSGANVLT
13,TRBV19,.,TRBJ2-3,ASRGTGTSTDTQY
16,TRBV23-1,.,TRBJ2-3,ASSLSSPDRASTDTQY
11,TRBV30,.,TRBJ2-4,AWNGLAKNIQY
11,TRBV6-6,.,TRBJ2-7,ASSDSEDYEQY
10,TRBV7-6,once,TRBJ1-5,ASSLVLGPQH
10,TRBV3-1/TRBV3-2,.,TRBJ2-7,ASSHGAYEQY
11,TRBV12-3/TRBV12-4,.,TRBJ1-1,ASTRQGNTEAF
11,TRBV28,once,TRBJ2-2,ASRALNTGELF
9,TRBV30,once,TRBJ2-1,AWSVRGEQF